Below, 17 T cell receptor beta chains from the same sample are listed, as sequenced in a study of shared clonotypes between healthy human individuals. Naive CD8 cells, CD45RO-negative and positively selected for CCR7, excluded terminally differentiated effector memory CD45RA+ cells. TCRdb's table, derived via immunoSEQ multiplex PCR, lists solely in-frame clones and lacks some. The sample yields about 1,900,000 clones, approximately 95% seen once. The specimen sequenced was naive CD8+ T cells sorted from blood. These receptors all stem from a man aged 18-30 years in good health.

Regarding this clone: Other nucleotide sequences from this sample produce the same CDR3. The chain employs TRBV15 and TRBJ2-1, with TRBD1 matching over 7 bases. V dropped 5 bases and J dropped 0; count of bases not matched to a gene: 4. The CDR3 is made up of 15 amino acids. Germline V gene lookup returns CDR1 LNHNV and CDR2 YYDKDF (reference sequence). CDR3 residues: CATSPDRSSYNEQFF. The CDR3 DNA sequence: TGTGCCACCAGCCCGGACAGGAGCTCCTACAATGAGCAGTTCTTC.

Details on this clone: A junction boundary mismatches the germline segment, possibly from a read error. The chain combines TRBV6-5 with TRBJ1-3; 7 nucleotides align to TRBD1. The CDR3 contains 15 residues. CDR1 is MNHEY and CDR2 is SVGAGI in the germline V gene. The CDR3 here is CASSYSDRAGDTIYF. The CDR3 region has the DNA TGTGCCAGCAGTTACAGCGACAGGGCTGGAGACACCATATATTTT.

The rearrangement uses TRBV2 and TRBJ2-5; TRBD2 agrees at 11 bases. V dropped 5 bases and J dropped 2; count of bases not matched to a gene: 7. This CDR3 region has 16 residues. Looked up from germline, CDR1 is SNHLY and CDR2 is FYNNEI. Here the CDR3 DNA reads TGTGCCAGCAGTTCTTGGACTAGCGGGCCACAAGAGACCCAGTACTTC. This translates into CASSSWTSGPQETQYF.

This chain links TRBV13 with TRBJ2-7; 10 nucleotides agree with TRBD1. V lost 4 bases, J lost 3 bases, and 3 bases stayed unmatched. The CDR3 is made up of 14 amino acids. CDR1 and CDR2 from the germline V gene are PRHDT and FYEKMQ (reference sequence). CDR3: CASSSRTGGYEQYF. CDR3 sequence (DNA): TGTGCCAGCAGCTCCAGGACAGGGGGCTACGAGCAGTACTTC.

This chain joins TRBV6-1 and TRBJ2-7; no clear D gene. Germline V gene data show CDR1 as MNHNS and CDR2 as SASEGT. The CDR3 loop spans 13 amino acids. V was cut by 3 bases and J by 5 bases, with 11 bases left in between. CDR3 amino acids: CASSEETYNEQYF. The CDR3 coding sequence is TGTGCCAGCAGTGAGGAAACGTATAACGAGCAGTACTTC.

This clone was found once. The V call is TRBV28, the J call TRBJ1-5; the D gene is possibly TRBD1 (5 bases). CDR1 is MDHEN, CDR2 SYDVKM, per germline. CDR3 length: 15 residues. V was trimmed by 3 bases and J by 5 bases, leaving 14 bases between them. The CDR3: CASSFSHRGYQPQHF. For the CDR3, the DNA is TGTGCCAGCAGTTTTTCTCACCGGGGCTATCAGCCCCAGCATTTT.

The V call is TRBV29-1, the J call TRBJ2-7; 10 bases are a match to TRBD1. Germline values: CDR1 SQVTM, CDR2 ANQGSEA. This CDR3 contains 13 residues. The J segment lost 3 bases and the V segment lost 3 bases, leaving 2 bases of the junction unmatched. The CDR3 sequence: CSVETGGDYEQYF. The CDR3 coding sequence is TGCAGCGTTGAGACAGGGGGCGACTACGAGCAGTACTTC.

This chain connects TRBV4-1 to TRBJ2-7; 7 positions match TRBD1. The J segment lost 0 bases and the V segment lost 2 bases, leaving 7 bases of the junction unmatched. The CDR3 loop spans 16 amino acids. CDR1 and CDR2 from the germline V gene are MGHRA and YSYEKL. The CDR3 here is CASSQTSGTASYEQYF. The CDR3, as DNA: TGCGCCAGCAGCCAAACATCTGGGACAGCCTCCTACGAGCAGTACTTC.

About this clone: One junction end does not reproduce the germline sequence, and a read error may be involved. The chain uses TRBV7-7 and TRBJ2-1; 12 bases align to TRBD2. Looked up from germline, CDR1 is SSHAT and CDR2 is FNYEAQ (reference sequence). The CDR3 extends over 16 amino acids. The CDR3 sequence: CASSLTSGSPYNEQFF. The DNA for the CDR3 is TGTGCTAGCAGCTTGACTAGCGGGAGTCCCTACAATGAGCAGTTCTTC.

This chain uses TRBV28 with TRBJ2-7; TRBD1 or TRBD2 may be the D gene (6 bases each). This CDR3 spans 18 amino acids. Trimming stripped 3 bases from V and 1 base from J, with 22 bases between. Germline CDR1 MDHEN, CDR2 SYDVKM. The DNA of the CDR3 is TGTGCCAGCAGTTTGGAGGGGGAAGGATCGGAGGTATCCTACGAGCAGTACTTC. Protein product: CASSLEGEGSEVSYEQYF. The whole variable domain, filled in from reference TRBV28 and TRBJ2-7, reads DVKVTQSSRYLVKRTGEKVFLECVQDMDHENMFWYRQDPGLGLRLIYFSYDVKMKEKGDIPEGYSVSREKKERFSLILESASTNQTSMYLCASSLEGEGSEVSYEQYFGPGTRLTVT.

The chain carries TRBV5-1 and TRBJ2-7; 11 bases are a match to TRBD1. V lost 0 bases, J lost 3 bases, and 11 bases stayed unmatched. Per germline, CDR1 SGHRS and CDR2 YFSETQ. This CDR3 has 18 amino acids. This CDR3 reads CASSLEGQGALGLYEQYF. The CDR3, as DNA: TGCGCCAGCAGCTTGGAAGGACAGGGGGCGCTTGGACTCTACGAGCAGTACTTC.

Worth noting for this clone: The sample holds other DNA sequences that translate to the same CDR3. The J gene is TRBJ2-7, the V gene TRBV27; TRBD1 is a possible D gene (6 bases). Trimming pared 6 bases from V and 3 bases from J, leaving 15 bases between. The CDR3 covers 14 residues. Germline V lookup: CDR1 MNHEY, CDR2 SMNVEV (reference sequence). CDR3 sequence reads: CASSLKGTNYEQYF. As DNA, the CDR3 is TGTGCCAGCAGCCTAAAGGGGACAAACTACGAGCAGTACTTC.

This rearrangement joins TRBV28 to TRBJ2-7; D gene uncertain. Looked up from germline, CDR1 is MDHEN and CDR2 is SYDVKM. Trimming cost V 5 bases and J 2 bases, with 16 bases left between them. This CDR3 region has 15 residues. The CDR3 coding sequence is TGTGCCAGCAGTCCCACTGCTGAGAGCGCCTACGAGCAGTACTTC. Amino acid sequence: CASSPTAESAYEQYF.

The chain joins TRBV5-6 to TRBJ1-3; 8 bases are a match to TRBD1. CDR3 length: 16 amino acids. The germline CDR1 and CDR2 sequences are SGHDT and YYEEEE. With V trimmed by 1 base and J by 3 bases, 6 bases remained unmatched. Here the CDR3 reads CASSLSDRGFGNTIYF. In nucleotides, the CDR3 is TGTGCCAGCAGCTTGTCCGACAGGGGATTTGGAAACACCATATATTTT. The full variable domain, with the rest looked up from reference TRBV5-6 and TRBJ1-3, is DAGVTQSPTHLIKTRGQQVTLRCSPKSGHDTVSWYQQALGQGPQFIFQYYEEEERQRGNFPDRFSGHQFPNYSSELNVNALLLGDSALYLCASSLSDRGFGNTIYFGEGSWLTVV.

CDR3 sequence (DNA): TGCGCCAGCAGCTTGTCCCCGACTCCACTCCTAGGCGAGCAGTACTTC. This translates into CASSLSPTPLLGEQYF. The genes are TRBV5-1 and TRBJ2-7; D not certain. There are 16 residues in the CDR3. Trimming shortened V by 1 base and J by 6 bases, and 20 bases separated the two germline ends. Germline CDR1 reads SGHRS; CDR2 reads YFSETQ.

The chain carries TRBV27 and TRBJ2-1, with D possibly TRBD2 on 6 matching bases. From germline, CDR1 is MNHEY and CDR2 SMNVEV (reference sequence). This CDR3 contains 13 residues. Trimming shortened V by 2 bases and J by 6 bases, and 8 bases separated the two germline ends. The CDR3 here is CASSLAGTNEQFF. The CDR3 coding sequence is TGTGCCAGCAGTTTAGCGGGGACCAATGAGCAGTTCTTC.

The chain combines TRBV27 with TRBJ1-2; unclear D gene. Germline-derived CDR1 and CDR2 are MNHEY and SMNVEV (reference sequence). Between the trimmed V and J ends, which lost 0 bases and 11 bases, there was a span of 16 bases. The CDR3 loop spans 14 amino acids. Here the CDR3 DNA reads TGTGCCAGCAGTTTATCTATAGGACGGCGGGATTACACCTTC. Amino acid sequence: CASSLSIGRRDYTF.